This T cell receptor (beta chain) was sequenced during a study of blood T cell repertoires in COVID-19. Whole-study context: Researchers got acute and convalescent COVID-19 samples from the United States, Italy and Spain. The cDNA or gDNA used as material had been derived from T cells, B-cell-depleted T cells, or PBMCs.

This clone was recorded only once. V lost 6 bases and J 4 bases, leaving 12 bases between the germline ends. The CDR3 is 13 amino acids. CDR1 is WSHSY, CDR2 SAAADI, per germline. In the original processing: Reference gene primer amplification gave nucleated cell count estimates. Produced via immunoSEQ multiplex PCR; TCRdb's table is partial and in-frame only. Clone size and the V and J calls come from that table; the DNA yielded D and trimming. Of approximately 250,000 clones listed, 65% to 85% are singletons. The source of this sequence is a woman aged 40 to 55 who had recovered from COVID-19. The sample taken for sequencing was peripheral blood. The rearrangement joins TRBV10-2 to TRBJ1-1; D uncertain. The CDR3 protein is CASRSGGRTEAFF. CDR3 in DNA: TGCGCCAGCAGGAGTGGAGGGCGCACTGAAGCTTTCTTT.